This is a list of T cell receptor beta chains from one sample in a study of shared clonotypes between healthy human individuals. Generated by immunoSEQ multiplex PCR, the TCRdb table keeps only in-frame clones and is missing some. The sample holds 650,000 to 800,000 clones, under 95% seen once. The sequencing sample was made of naive CD8+ T cells sorted from blood. All receptors derive from a man aged 25 to 45 in good health. Each CDR3 is given with its conserved first and last residue. The D gene is left open where the match is weak. A clone size is listed for some rows: how often the clone was seen (once, few, many), or a class if it is expanded.

J: TRBJ2-7
V: TRBV5-5
D: .
size: .
DNA: TGTGCCGTGCAGAGAGAGGACTCCTACGAGCAGTACTTC
CDR3: CAVQREDSYEQYF

J: TRBJ1-5
V: TRBV19
D: TRBD1
size: .
DNA: TGTGCCAGTAGTAAAGGAAGGGCAGGGGGCTTTAGCAATCAGCCCCAGCATTTT
CDR3: CASSKGRAGGFSNQPQHF

J: TRBJ2-7
V: TRBV11-2
D: .
size: .
DNA: TGTGCCAGCAGCTTGGGACCGCGCCGGGACTACGAGCAGTACTTC
CDR3: CASSLGPRRDYEQYF

J: TRBJ2-3
V: TRBV9
D: TRBD2
size: .
DNA: TGTGCCAGCAGCGCGGGACTAGCGGTTAGCACAGATACGCAGTATTTT
CDR3: CASSAGLAVSTDTQYF

J: TRBJ2-3
V: TRBV7-3
D: .
size: .
DNA: TGTGCCAGCAGCTCCATTCCTTTTCTCACAGATACGCAGTATTTT
CDR3: CASSSIPFLTDTQYF

J: TRBJ1-5
V: TRBV27
D: .
size: .
DNA: TGTGCCAGCAGTTTATCGTCAGGGGTCAATCAGCCCCAGCATTTT
CDR3: CASSLSSGVNQPQHF

J: TRBJ2-1
V: TRBV27
D: TRBD2
size: .
DNA: TGTGCCAGCAGTCCCCGACTAGCGGGACCCTACCCTTCCTACAATGAGCAGTTCTTC
CDR3: CASSPRLAGPYPSYNEQFF

J: TRBJ2-7
V: TRBV7-9
D: .
size: .
DNA: TGTGCCAGCAGCTACCCCTCCCGGGACTCGTCGTACGAGCAGTACTTC
CDR3: CASSYPSRDSSYEQYF

J: TRBJ1-2
V: TRBV4-1
D: .
size: once
DNA: TGCGCCAGCAGCCAAGACCCGGGGGCGAATGGCTACACCTTC
CDR3: CASSQDPGANGYTF

J: TRBJ2-7
V: TRBV7-2
D: .
size: .
DNA: TGTGCCAGCAGCTTACTCAATGTACTAAACCCTTACGAGCAGTACTTC
CDR3: CASSLLNVLNPYEQYF

J: TRBJ2-1
V: TRBV27
D: TRBD2
size: .
DNA: TGTGCCAGCAGTTTGGCACCGGGACTAGCGGGAGATGAGCAGTTCTTC
CDR3: CASSLAPGLAGDEQFF

J: TRBJ2-1
V: TRBV27
D: TRBD2
size: .
DNA: TGTGCCAGCAGTTCCGGGACTAGCTCCTACAATGAGCAGTTCTTC
CDR3: CASSSGTSSYNEQFF

J: TRBJ2-1
V: TRBV30
D: .
size: .
DNA: TGTGCCTGGATTCATGACCGATACAATGAGCAGTTCTTC
CDR3: CAWIHDRYNEQFF

J: TRBJ2-1
V: TRBV6-5
D: TRBD2
size: .
DNA: TGTGCCAGCAGCATAACTAGCGGGTCTCGCAATGAGCAGTTCTTC
CDR3: CASSITSGSRNEQFF

J: TRBJ2-2
V: TRBV30
D: TRBD2
size: .
DNA: TGTGCCTGGAGTGGACTAGCGGGAACCGGGGAGCTGTTTTTT
CDR3: CAWSGLAGTGELFF

J: TRBJ2-3
V: TRBV2
D: .
size: .
DNA: TGTGCCAGCATCCAGAGCACAGATACGCAGTATTTT
CDR3: CASIQSTDTQYF

J: TRBJ2-7
V: TRBV28
D: .
size: .
DNA: TGTGCCAGCAGTTTATTACAGGTCTACGAGCAGTACTTC
CDR3: CASSLLQVYEQYF

J: TRBJ2-7
V: TRBV28
D: .
size: .
DNA: TGTGCCAGCAGTCTTGGGACCCCCTACGAGCAGTACTTC
CDR3: CASSLGTPYEQYF

J: TRBJ1-1
V: TRBV5-4
D: .
size: .
DNA: TGTGCCAGCAGCTTGGTGGGAAGTGAAGCTTTCTTT
CDR3: CASSLVGSEAFF

J: TRBJ2-6
V: TRBV5-6
D: .
size: .
DNA: TGTGCCAGCAGCTTGGCCGGCTGGGCCAACGTCCTGACTTTC
CDR3: CASSLAGWANVLTF

J: TRBJ2-5
V: TRBV7-7
D: .
size: .
DNA: TGTGCCAGCAGCGACGGAGGACCCCAAGAGACCCAGTACTTC
CDR3: CASSDGGPQETQYF

J: TRBJ1-4
V: TRBV18
D: TRBD1
size: .
DNA: TGTGCCAGCTCACCTCCGGACAGGGGTGAAAAACTGTTTTTT
CDR3: CASSPPDRGEKLFF

J: TRBJ2-1
V: TRBV4-1
D: .
size: .
DNA: TGCGCCAGCAGCCAAGGCCCCCTGACTAGTTTTGACAATGAGCAGTTCTTC
CDR3: CASSQGPLTSFDNEQFF

J: TRBJ2-5
V: TRBV7-8
D: .
size: .
DNA: TGTGCCAGCAGCTTAGAGCCGTCGGGGGAGACCCAGTACTTC
CDR3: CASSLEPSGETQYF

J: TRBJ2-1
V: TRBV5-1
D: .
size: .
DNA: TGCGCCAGCAGCTTGGTAGGGAGCCTGAGCTCCTACAATGAGCAGTTCTTC
CDR3: CASSLVGSLSSYNEQFF

J: TRBJ1-1
V: TRBV7-9
D: .
size: .
DNA: TGTGCCAGCAGCTTAATAAGAACTGAAGCTTTCTTT
CDR3: CASSLIRTEAFF

J: TRBJ2-2
V: TRBV5-1
D: .
size: .
DNA: TGCGCCAGCAGCTTCATGACTAATCGGGAGGAGCTGTTTTTT
CDR3: CASSFMTNREELFF

J: TRBJ2-7
V: TRBV7-9
D: .
size: .
DNA: TGTGCCAGCAGCCTCGGGGCCGCCCAGCAGTACTTC
CDR3: CASSLGAAQQYF

J: TRBJ2-1
V: TRBV29-1
D: TRBD2
size: .
DNA: TGCAGCGCCGACGGGACTAGTAAGAACTTCAATGAGCAGTTCTTC
CDR3: CSADGTSKNFNEQFF

J: TRBJ2-7
V: TRBV5-1
D: .
size: .
DNA: TGCGCCAGCAGCTTCGGGAGCTCCTACGAGCAGTACTTC
CDR3: CASSFGSSYEQYF

J: TRBJ2-1
V: TRBV27
D: .
size: .
DNA: TGTGCCAGCAGTTTGGCCCTCAGCTCCTACAATGAGCAGTTCTTC
CDR3: CASSLALSSYNEQFF

J: TRBJ1-2
V: TRBV9
D: .
size: .
DNA: TGTGCCAGCAGCGTAGCTACGGCAGGGGATAACTATGGCTACACCTTC
CDR3: CASSVATAGDNYGYTF

J: TRBJ1-5
V: TRBV28
D: .
size: .
DNA: TGTGCCAGCAGTTCTCGGGGGACTAGCAATCAGCCCCAGCATTTT
CDR3: CASSSRGTSNQPQHF

J: TRBJ2-1
V: TRBV7-9
D: TRBD2
size: once
DNA: TGTGCCAGCAGCTCCTGGACTAGCGGGAGAGGCGCACACAATGAGCAGTTCTTC
CDR3: CASSSWTSGRGAHNEQFF

J: TRBJ1-2
V: TRBV4-3
D: TRBD1
size: .
DNA: TGCGCCAGCAGCGCCTTGAGGGACAGGAACTATGGCTACACCTTC
CDR3: CASSALRDRNYGYTF

J: TRBJ1-1
V: TRBV19
D: TRBD1
size: .
DNA: TGTGCCAGTAGTACGCCCGCTACAGGGGACACTGAAGCTTTCTTT
CDR3: CASSTPATGDTEAFF

J: TRBJ2-7
V: TRBV4-1
D: TRBD2
size: .
DNA: TGCGCCAGCAGCCAAGCAAGGGGGACTAGCTACTACTTC
CDR3: CASSQARGTSYYF

J: TRBJ2-5
V: TRBV29-1
D: .
size: .
DNA: TGCAGCGTTGAAGGGACCAGGGATGAAGGCCAGTACTTC
CDR3: CSVEGTRDEGQYF

J: TRBJ2-7
V: TRBV7-3
D: .
size: .
DNA: TGTGCCAGCAGCCGCCCTCCTCGCCTATACGAGCAGTACTTC
CDR3: CASSRPPRLYEQYF

J: TRBJ1-4
V: TRBV11-2
D: .
size: .
DNA: TGTGCCAGCAGCTTTACGGTCGGCGGGGATGAAAAACTGTTTTTT
CDR3: CASSFTVGGDEKLFF

J: TRBJ2-1
V: TRBV10-1
D: .
size: .
DNA: TGCGCCAGCAGCGCTAGGACGGACAATGAGCAGTTCTTC
CDR3: CASSARTDNEQFF

J: TRBJ2-1
V: TRBV7-9
D: TRBD1
size: .
DNA: TGTGCCAGCAGCTCAAGGGACAGGGACGGGTTGGGGCAGTTCTTC
CDR3: CASSSRDRDGLGQFF

J: TRBJ2-5
V: TRBV7-2
D: .
size: .
DNA: TGTGCCAGCAGCTTAAGGTGGCGTCTCAGTAGTGGGGAGACCCAGTACTTC
CDR3: CASSLRWRLSSGETQYF

J: TRBJ1-3
V: TRBV11-2
D: TRBD1
size: .
DNA: TGTGCCAGCAGCTTACCCCCGGGACAGGGTGGAAACACCATATATTTT
CDR3: CASSLPPGQGGNTIYF

J: TRBJ2-2
V: TRBV28
D: .
size: once
DNA: TGTGCCAGGTCCGGGGCTGAGATCACCGGGGAGCTGTTTTTT
CDR3: CARSGAEITGELFF

J: TRBJ1-2
V: TRBV5-5
D: TRBD1
size: .
DNA: TGTGCCAGCAGCCTGACAGGGTACGGCTACACCTTC
CDR3: CASSLTGYGYTF